This T cell receptor (beta chain) was sequenced during a study of T cells after yellow fever vaccination (dated by TCRdb to between 2017 and 2020). Regarding the study in general: The SMART-Seq v4 Ultra Low Input RNA kit was used to prepare libraries from fractions with low cell numbers. To follow T-cell clones before and after both primary and booster YFV17D yellow fever vaccination, bulk TCR alpha and beta repertoires underwent longitudinal sequencing. Two healthy male donors, one aged 18 to 29 and one aged 30 to 39 years, were included in the cohort. Bulk PBMC replicates and cell subsets were isolated from blood drawn at multiple timepoints before and after both primary and secondary immunization.

Trimmed from V: 6 bases; trimmed from J: 8 bases; junction bases lacking a gene match: 6. Per the germline V gene, SQVTM is the CDR1 and ANQGSEA is the CDR2. The CDR3 spans 13 residues, from the cysteine through the phenylalanine. Of the read, only the CDR3 DNA is kept; its 39 bases are in frame from base 1. General findings and caveats noted by the study authors: Because abundant contaminating clonotypes from the bulk population could be contained in FACS-sorted repertoires, computational filtering was required. Because the study included only two donors, the extent to which the findings can be generalized is limited. After the booster, most of the clones that had expanded following primary vaccination were detected again (roughly 96% of CD4 and around nine tenths of CD8), which suggests that memory was broadly maintained. The secondary T-cell response was weaker than the primary response but faster, peaking on day 5 instead of day 15. A small share of clonotypes was detected in both CD4 and CD8 compartments, with the overlap likely arising from convergent recombination.

This clonotype was found a few times. Its antigen has not been determined. The sample holds no much larger clone one base away, and base qualities are not on file. TCRdb names Illumina NovaSeq 6000 as the instrument used. TCR cDNA was made using 5'RACE template switching, a step that added a universal primer site and unique molecular identifiers. Priming of cDNA synthesis was performed from both the TCR alpha and TCR beta constant segments. Two PCR steps were used to amplify libraries, with sample barcodes and sequencing adapters being added in the second step. Sequencing of libraries was done on Illumina HiSeq 2500 (2x100 bp) or NovaSeq (2x150 bp). For the original study's pipeline: MIGEC handled demultiplexing of reads and collapsing into UMI consensus sequences, while MiXCR performed V(D)J alignment. Vaccine-responding clonotypes were defined with edgeR using replicate PBMC samples, requiring FDR below 0.01 and a log2 fold change above 5 up to day 15. Bulk clonotypes were assigned CD4 or CD8 identity according to which sequenced CD4 or CD8 repertoire held them at higher abundance. TCRdb passed the public sequencing reads through fastp at Q25 and MiXCR, retaining productive beta sequences. Duplicate CDR3 protein sequences are folded into a single record with the most common DNA and genes. It is TCRdb's table, rather than the study itself, that gives the V and J calls and clone size. In all, the sample holds some 320,000 distinct CDR3 sequences, and 9.5% to 12% of those were seen once. 2.5% to 4% of the sample is in the top ten clones.

Per the publication, the treatment or condition label means: live attenuated yellow fever vaccine strain. PBMCs were isolated from peripheral blood using a standard Ficoll-Paque protocol. CD4 and CD8 T-cell fractions were isolated with Dynabeads CD4 and CD8 positive selection kits. RNA was extracted with TriZol from bulk PBMCs, CD4 and CD8 fractions, and dextramer-positive and dextramer-negative fractions. This sequence was found in a man aged 18 to 29 who received the YFV17D yellow fever vaccine. The sample was CD4+ T cells sorted from PBMCs, taken 45 days after the yellow fever booster vaccination. The V and J segments used are TRBV29-1 and TRBJ2-4, and 11 bases in between align with TRBD1. The DNA reads TGCAGCGTCGGGACAGGGGGATTAGACATTCAGTACTTC. Its product reads: CSVGTGGLDIQYF. With all but the CDR3 taken from the reference TRBV29-1 and TRBJ2-4 genes, the full variable domain is: SAVISQKPSRDICQRGTSLTIQCQVDSQVTMMFWYRQQPGQSLTLIATANQGSEATYESGFVIDKFPISRPNLTFSTLTVSNMSPEDSSIYLCSVGTGGLDIQYFGAGTRLSVL.